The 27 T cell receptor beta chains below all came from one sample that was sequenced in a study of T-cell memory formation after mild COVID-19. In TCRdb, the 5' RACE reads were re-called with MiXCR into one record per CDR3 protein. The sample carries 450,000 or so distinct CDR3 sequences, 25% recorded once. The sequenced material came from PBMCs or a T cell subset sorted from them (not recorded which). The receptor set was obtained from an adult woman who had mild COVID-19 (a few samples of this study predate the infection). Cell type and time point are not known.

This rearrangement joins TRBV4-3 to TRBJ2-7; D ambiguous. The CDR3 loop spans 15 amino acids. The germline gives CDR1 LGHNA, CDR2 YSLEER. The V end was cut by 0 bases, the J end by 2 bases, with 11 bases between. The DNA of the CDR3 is TGCGCCAGCAGCCAAGATTCGAACACCCCCTACGAGCAGTACTTC. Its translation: CASSQDSNTPYEQYF.

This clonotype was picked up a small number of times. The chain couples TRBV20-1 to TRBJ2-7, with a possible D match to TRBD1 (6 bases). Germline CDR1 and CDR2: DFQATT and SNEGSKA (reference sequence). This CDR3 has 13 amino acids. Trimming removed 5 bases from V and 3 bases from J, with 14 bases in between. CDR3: CSASTGTLYEQYF. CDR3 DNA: TGCAGTGCTTCAACGGGGACACTCTACGAGCAGTACTTC.

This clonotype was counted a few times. This CDR3 reads CASSTKLNTEAFF. CDR3 nucleotides: TGTGCCAGTAGTACGAAGCTGAACACTGAAGCTTTCTTT. The chain has TRBV19 and TRBJ1-1; no clear D. The CDR3 length is 13 residues. The germline V gene has CDR1 LNHDA and CDR2 SQIVND (reference sequence). Trimming removed 4 bases from V and 0 bases from J, with 6 bases in between.

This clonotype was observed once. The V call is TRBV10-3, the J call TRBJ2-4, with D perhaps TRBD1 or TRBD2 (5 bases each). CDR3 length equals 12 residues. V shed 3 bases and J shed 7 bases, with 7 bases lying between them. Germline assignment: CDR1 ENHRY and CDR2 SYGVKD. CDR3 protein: CAISDGTNIQYF. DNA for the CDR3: TGTGCCATCAGTGACGGGACCAACATTCAGTACTTC.

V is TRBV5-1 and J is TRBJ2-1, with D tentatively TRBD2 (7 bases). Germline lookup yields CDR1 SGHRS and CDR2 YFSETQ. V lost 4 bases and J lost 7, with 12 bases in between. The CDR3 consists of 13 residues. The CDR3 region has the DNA TGCGCCAGCAGCCGGGGGGCACGGAATGAGCAGTTCTTC. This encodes CASSRGARNEQFF.

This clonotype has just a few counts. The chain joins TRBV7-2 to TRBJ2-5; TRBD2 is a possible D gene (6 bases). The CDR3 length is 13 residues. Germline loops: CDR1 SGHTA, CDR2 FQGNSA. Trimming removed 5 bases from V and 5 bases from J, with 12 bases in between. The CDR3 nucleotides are TGTGCCAGCAGCGCAGGTGGGGGGGAGACCCAGTACTTC. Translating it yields CASSAGGGETQYF. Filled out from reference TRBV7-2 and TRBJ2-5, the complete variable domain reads GAGVSQSPSNKVTEKGKDVELRCDPISGHTALYWYRQSLGQGLEFLIYFQGNSAPDKSGLPSDRFSAERTGGSVSTLTIQRTQQEDSAVYLCASSAGGGETQYFGPGTRLLVL.

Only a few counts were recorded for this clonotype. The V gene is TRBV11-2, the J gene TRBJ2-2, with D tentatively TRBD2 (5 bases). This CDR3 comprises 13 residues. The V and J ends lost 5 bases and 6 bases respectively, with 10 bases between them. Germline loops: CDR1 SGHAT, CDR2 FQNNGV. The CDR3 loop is CASSPRGSGELFF. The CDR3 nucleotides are TGTGCCAGCAGCCCCCGAGGGTCCGGGGAGCTGTTTTTT.

CDR3 protein: CAISESWGASTDTQYF. In DNA form, the CDR3 reads TGTGCCATCAGTGAGTCGTGGGGCGCTAGCACAGATACGCAGTATTTT. This rearrangement joins TRBV10-3 to TRBJ2-3, with a weak D call TRBD1 (5 bases). CDR3 size: 16 residues. Per germline, CDR1 ENHRY and CDR2 SYGVKD. V lost 0 bases and J lost 0, with 10 bases in between.

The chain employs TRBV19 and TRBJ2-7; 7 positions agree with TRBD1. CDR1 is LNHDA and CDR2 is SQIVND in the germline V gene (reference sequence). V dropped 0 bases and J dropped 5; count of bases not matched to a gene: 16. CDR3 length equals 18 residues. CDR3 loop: CASSIDLNIMGQWDEQYF. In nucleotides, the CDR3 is TGTGCCAGTAGTATAGATCTCAATATTATGGGACAGTGGGACGAGCAGTACTTC.

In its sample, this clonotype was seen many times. The DNA of the CDR3 is TGCAGTGCTCCCTTACGGGGGGGGACTGAAGCTTTCTTT. This sequence encodes CSAPLRGGTEAFF. The chain joins TRBV20-1 to TRBJ1-1, with D possibly TRBD1 on 5 matching bases. The ends were cut back, 5 bases at V and 5 bases at J, with 15 bases in the middle. The CDR3 has 13 residues. CDR1 is DFQATT, CDR2 SNEGSKA, per germline (reference sequence).

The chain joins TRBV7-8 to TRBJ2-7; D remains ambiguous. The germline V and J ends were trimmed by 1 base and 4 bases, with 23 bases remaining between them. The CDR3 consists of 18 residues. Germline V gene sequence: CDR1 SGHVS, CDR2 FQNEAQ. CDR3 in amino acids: CASSLVFGTADSPYEQYF. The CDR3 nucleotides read TGTGCCAGCAGCTTAGTGTTCGGTACGGCGGATTCCCCGTACGAGCAGTACTTC.

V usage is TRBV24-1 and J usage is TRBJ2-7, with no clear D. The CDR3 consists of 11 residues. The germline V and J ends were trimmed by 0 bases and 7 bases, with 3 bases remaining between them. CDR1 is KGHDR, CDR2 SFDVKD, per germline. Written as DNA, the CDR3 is TGTGCCACCAGTGATTTGATGGAGCAGTACTTC. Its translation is CATSDLMEQYF.

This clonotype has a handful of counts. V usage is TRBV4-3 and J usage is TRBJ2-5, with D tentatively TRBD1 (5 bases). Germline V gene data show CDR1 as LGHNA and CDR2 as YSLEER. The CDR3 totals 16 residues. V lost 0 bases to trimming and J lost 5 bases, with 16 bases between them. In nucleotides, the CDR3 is TGCGCCAGCAGCCAAGAAGGCGGAAGGGGCCTGGAGACCCAGTACTTC. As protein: CASSQEGGRGLETQYF.

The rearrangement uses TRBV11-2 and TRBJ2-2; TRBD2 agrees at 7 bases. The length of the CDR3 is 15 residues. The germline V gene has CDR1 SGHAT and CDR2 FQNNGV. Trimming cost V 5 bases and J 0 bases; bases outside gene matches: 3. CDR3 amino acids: CASSRGRANTGELFF. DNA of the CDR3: TGTGCCAGCAGCCGAGGGAGGGCGAACACCGGGGAGCTGTTTTTT.

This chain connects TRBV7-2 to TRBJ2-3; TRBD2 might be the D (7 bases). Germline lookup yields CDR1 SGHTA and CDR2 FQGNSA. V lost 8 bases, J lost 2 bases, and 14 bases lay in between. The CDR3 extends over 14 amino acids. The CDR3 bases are TGTGCCAGCGGGGGGGCCGTCACCACAGATACGCAGTATTTT. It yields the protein CASGGAVTTDTQYF.

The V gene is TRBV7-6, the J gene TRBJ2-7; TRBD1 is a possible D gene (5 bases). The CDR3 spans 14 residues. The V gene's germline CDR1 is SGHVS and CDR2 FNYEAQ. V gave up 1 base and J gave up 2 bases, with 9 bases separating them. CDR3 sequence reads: CASSLVTGAYEQYF. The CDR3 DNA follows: TGTGCCAGCAGCTTAGTAACAGGAGCCTACGAGCAGTACTTC.

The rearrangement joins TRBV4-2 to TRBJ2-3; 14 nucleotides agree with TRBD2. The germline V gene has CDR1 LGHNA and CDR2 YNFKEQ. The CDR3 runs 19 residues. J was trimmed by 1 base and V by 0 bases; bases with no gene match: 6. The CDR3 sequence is CASSQDHRTSGGRTDTQYF. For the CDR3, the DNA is TGTGCCAGCAGCCAAGATCATAGGACTAGCGGGGGGCGCACAGATACGCAGTATTTT.

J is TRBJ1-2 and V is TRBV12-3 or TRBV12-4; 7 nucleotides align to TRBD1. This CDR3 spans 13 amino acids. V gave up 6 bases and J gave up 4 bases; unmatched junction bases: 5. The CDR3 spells CASSPDRVYGYTF. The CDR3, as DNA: TGTGCCAGCAGCCCCGACAGGGTCTATGGCTACACCTTC.

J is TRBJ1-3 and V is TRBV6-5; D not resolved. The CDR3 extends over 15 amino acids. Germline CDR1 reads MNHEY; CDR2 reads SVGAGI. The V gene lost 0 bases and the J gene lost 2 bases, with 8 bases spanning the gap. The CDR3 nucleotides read TGTGCCAGCAGTTACTCAGGGAGGCCTGGAAACACCATATATTTT. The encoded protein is CASSYSGRPGNTIYF.

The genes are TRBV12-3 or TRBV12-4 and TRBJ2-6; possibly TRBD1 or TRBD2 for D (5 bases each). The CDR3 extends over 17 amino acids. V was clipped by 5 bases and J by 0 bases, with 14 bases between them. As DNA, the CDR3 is TGTGCCAGCAGTCCTTCAGGGACCAACTCTGGGGCCAACGTCCTGACTTTC. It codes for CASSPSGTNSGANVLTF.

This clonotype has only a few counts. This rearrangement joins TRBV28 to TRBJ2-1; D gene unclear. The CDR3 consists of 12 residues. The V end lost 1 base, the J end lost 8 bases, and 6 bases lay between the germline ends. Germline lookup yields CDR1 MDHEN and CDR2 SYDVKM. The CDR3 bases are TGTGCCAGCAGTTTATCGAGCTATGAGCAGTTCTTC. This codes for CASSLSSYEQFF.

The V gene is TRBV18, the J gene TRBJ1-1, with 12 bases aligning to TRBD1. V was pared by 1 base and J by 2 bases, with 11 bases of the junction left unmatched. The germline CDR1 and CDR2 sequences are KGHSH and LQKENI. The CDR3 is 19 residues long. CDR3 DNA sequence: TGTGCCAGCTCACCACTCCCGTCCCCGGGACAGGGGGCAAACACTGAAGCTTTCTTT. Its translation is CASSPLPSPGQGANTEAFF.

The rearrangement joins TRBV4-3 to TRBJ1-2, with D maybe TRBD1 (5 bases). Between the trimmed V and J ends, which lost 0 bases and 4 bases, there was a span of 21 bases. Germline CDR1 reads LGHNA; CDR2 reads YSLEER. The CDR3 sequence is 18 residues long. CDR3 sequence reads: CASSQEGGLPMGSYGYTF. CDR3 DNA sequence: TGCGCCAGCAGCCAAGAGGGGGGTCTGCCGATGGGCTCCTATGGCTACACCTTC.

The chain's CDR3 is CASSQESHTGELFF. For the CDR3, the DNA is TGCGCCAGCAGCCAAGAGTCTCACACCGGGGAGCTGTTTTTT. The chain uses TRBV4-1 and TRBJ2-2; no firm D call. The CDR3 extends over 14 amino acids. Trimming pared 0 bases from V and 3 bases from J, leaving 5 bases between. The germline gives CDR1 MGHRA, CDR2 YSYEKL.

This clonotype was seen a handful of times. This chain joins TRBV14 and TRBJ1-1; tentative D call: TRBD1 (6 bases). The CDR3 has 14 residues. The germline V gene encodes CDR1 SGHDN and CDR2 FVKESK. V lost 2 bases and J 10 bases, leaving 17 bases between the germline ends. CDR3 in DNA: TGTGCCAGCAGCCAACGAGGAAACAGGGAAGGAGCTTTCTTT. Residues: CASSQRGNREGAFF. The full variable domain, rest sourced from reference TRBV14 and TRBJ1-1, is EAGVTQFPSHSVIEKGQTVTLRCDPISGHDNLYWYRRVMGKEIKFLLHFVKESKQDESGMPNNRFLAERTGGTYSTLKVQPAELEDSGVYFCASSQRGNREGAFFGQGTRLTVV.

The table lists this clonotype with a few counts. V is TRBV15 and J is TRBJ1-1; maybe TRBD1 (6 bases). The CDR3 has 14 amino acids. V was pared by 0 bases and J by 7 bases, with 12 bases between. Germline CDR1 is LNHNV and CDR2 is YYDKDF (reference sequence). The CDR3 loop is CATSRDRQDSEAFF. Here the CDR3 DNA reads TGTGCCACCAGCAGAGATCGACAGGACAGTGAAGCTTTCTTT.

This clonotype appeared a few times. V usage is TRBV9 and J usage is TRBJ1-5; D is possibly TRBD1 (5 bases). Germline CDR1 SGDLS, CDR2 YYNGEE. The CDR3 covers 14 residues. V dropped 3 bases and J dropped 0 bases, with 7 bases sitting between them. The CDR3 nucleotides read TGTGCCAGCAGCGCCGACAGTAGCAATCAGCCCCAGCATTTT. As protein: CASSADSSNQPQHF.